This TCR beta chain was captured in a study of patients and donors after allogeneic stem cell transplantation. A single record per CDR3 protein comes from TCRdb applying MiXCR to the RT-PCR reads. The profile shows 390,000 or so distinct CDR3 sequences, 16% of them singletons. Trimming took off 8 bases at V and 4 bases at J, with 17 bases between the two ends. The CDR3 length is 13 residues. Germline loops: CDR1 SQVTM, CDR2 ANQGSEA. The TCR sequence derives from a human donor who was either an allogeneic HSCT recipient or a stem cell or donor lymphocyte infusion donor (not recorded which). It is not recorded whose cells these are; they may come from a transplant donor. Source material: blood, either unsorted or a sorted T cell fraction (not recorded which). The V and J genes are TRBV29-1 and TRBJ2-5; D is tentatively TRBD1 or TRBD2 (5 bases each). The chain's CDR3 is CSPCLGPRETQYF. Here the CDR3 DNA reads TGCAGCCCCTGCCTGGGACCAAGAGAGACCCAGTACTTC. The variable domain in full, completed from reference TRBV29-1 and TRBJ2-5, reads SAVISQKPSRDICQRGTSLTIQCQVDSQVTMMFWYRQQPGQSLTLIATANQGSEATYESGFVIDKFPISRPNLTFSTLTVSNMSPEDSSIYLCSPCLGPRETQYFGPGTRLLVL.